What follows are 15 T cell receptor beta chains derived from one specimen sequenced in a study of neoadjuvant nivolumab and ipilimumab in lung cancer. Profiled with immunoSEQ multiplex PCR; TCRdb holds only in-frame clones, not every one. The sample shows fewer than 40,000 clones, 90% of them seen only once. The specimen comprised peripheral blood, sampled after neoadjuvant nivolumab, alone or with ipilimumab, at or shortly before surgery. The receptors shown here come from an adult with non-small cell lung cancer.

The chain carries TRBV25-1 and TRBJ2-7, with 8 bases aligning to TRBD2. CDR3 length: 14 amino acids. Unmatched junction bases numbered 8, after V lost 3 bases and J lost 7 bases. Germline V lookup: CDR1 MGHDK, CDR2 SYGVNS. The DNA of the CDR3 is TGTGCCAGCAGTGAGGTCGGGGGGGCGAGGGAGCAGTACTTC. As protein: CASSEVGGAREQYF.

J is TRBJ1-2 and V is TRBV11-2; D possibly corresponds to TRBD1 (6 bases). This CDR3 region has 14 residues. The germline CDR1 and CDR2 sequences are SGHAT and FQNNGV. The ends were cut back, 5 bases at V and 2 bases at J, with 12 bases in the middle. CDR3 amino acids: CASSGTGTNYGYTF. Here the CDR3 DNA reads TGTGCCAGCAGCGGAACTGGGACAAACTATGGCTACACCTTC.

The chain's CDR3 is CASSLVGQGTREQYF. In DNA form, the CDR3 reads TGTGCCAGCAGCTTGGTTGGACAGGGAACTCGGGAGCAGTACTTC. V is TRBV5-6 and J is TRBJ2-7; 8 bases are a match to TRBD1. V shed 0 bases, J shed 7 bases, and the junction held 9 bases outside the gene matches. The length of the CDR3 is 15 residues. Germline-derived CDR1 and CDR2 are SGHDT and YYEEEE.

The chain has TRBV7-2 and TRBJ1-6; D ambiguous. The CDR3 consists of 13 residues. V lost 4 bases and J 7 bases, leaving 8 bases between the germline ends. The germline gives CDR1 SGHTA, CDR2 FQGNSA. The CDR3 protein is CASSSEWNSPLHF. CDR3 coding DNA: TGTGCCAGCAGCTCAGAATGGAATTCACCCCTCCACTTT.

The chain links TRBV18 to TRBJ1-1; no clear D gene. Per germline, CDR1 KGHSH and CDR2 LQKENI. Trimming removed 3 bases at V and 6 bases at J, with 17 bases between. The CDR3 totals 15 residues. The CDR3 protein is CASSPSGSGGPEAFF. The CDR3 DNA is TGTGCCAGCTCACCGTCGGGATCGGGTGGACCTGAAGCTTTCTTT.

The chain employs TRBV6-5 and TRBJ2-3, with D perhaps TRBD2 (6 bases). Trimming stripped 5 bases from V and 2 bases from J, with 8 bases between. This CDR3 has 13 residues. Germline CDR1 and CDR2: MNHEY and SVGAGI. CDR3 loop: CASSLDYTDTQYF. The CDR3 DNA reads TGTGCCAGCAGTCTGGACTACACAGATACGCAGTATTTT.

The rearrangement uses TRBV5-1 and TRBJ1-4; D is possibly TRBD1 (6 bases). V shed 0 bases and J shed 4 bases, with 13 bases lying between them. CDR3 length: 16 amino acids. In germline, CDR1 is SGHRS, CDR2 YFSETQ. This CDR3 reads CASSLDPGTSNEKLFF. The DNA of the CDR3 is TGCGCCAGCAGCTTGGACCCCGGGACAAGTAATGAAAAACTGTTTTTT. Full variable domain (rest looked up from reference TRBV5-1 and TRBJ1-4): KAGVTQTPRYLIKTRGQQVTLSCSPISGHRSVSWYQQTPGQGLQFLFEYFSETQRNKGNFPGRFSGRQFSNSRSEMNVSTLELGDSALYLCASSLDPGTSNEKLFFGSGTQLSVL.

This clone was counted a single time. The CDR3 spells CASSPGAGGVSPLHF. CDR3 bases: TGTGCCAGCAGCCCTGGGGCCGGGGGCGTTTCACCCCTCCACTTT. J is TRBJ1-6 and V is TRBV7-9; TRBD1 might be the D (6 bases). The CDR3 is 15 residues long. Trimming removed 5 bases at V and 9 bases at J, with 17 bases between. CDR1 and CDR2 from the germline V gene are SEHNR and FQNEAQ (reference sequence).

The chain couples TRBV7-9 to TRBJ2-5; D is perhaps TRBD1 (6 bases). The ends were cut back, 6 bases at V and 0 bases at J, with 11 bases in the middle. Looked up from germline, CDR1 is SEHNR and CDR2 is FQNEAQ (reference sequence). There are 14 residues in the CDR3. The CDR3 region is CASRTTGYQETQYF. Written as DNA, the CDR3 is TGTGCCAGCAGAACAACAGGGTACCAAGAGACCCAGTACTTC.

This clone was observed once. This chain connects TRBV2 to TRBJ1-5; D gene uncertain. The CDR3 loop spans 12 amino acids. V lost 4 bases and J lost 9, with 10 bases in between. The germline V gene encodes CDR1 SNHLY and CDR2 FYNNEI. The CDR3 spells CASSVRIRPQHF. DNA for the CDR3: TGTGCCAGCAGTGTAAGGATCCGGCCCCAGCATTTT.

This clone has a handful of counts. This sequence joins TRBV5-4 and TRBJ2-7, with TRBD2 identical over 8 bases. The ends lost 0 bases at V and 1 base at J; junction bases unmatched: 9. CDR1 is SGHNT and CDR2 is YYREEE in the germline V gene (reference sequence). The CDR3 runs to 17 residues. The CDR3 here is CASSLGSPGGGSYEQYF. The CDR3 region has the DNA TGTGCCAGCAGCTTGGGGTCCCCTGGCGGGGGGTCCTACGAGCAGTACTTC.

CDR3 region: CASSVQGSSDTQYF. The CDR3 bases are TGTGCCAGCAGCGTCCAGGGGTCCTCAGATACGCAGTATTTT. The chain recombines TRBV9 with TRBJ2-3; TRBD1 might be the D (6 bases). The germline V gene has CDR1 SGDLS and CDR2 YYNGEE. V gave up 2 bases and J gave up 4 bases, with 11 bases separating them. This CDR3 spans 14 amino acids. Together with reference TRBV9 and TRBJ2-3, the CDR3 gives the full variable domain: DSGVTQTPKHLITATGQRVTLRCSPRSGDLSVYWYQQSLDQGLQFLIQYYNGEERAKGNILERFSAQQFPDLHSELNLSSLELGDSALYFCASSVQGSSDTQYFGPGTRLTVL.

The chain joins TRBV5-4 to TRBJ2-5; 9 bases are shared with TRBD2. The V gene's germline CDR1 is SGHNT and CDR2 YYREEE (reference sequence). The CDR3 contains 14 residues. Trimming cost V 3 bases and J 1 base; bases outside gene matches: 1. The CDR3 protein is CASSSRGGQETQYF. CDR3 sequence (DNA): TGTGCCAGCAGCTCGCGGGGGGGCCAAGAGACCCAGTACTTC.

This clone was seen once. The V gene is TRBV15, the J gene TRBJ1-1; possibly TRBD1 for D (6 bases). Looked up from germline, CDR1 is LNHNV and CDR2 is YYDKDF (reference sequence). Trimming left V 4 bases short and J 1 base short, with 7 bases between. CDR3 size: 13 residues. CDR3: CATSKGGNTEAFF. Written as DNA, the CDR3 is TGTGCCACCAGCAAGGGGGGGAACACTGAAGCTTTCTTT. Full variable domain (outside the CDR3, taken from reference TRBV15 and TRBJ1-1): DAMVIQNPRYQVTQFGKPVTLSCSQTLNHNVMYWYQQKSSQAPKLLFHYYDKDFNNEADTPDNFQSRRPNTSFCFLDIRSPGLGDTAMYLCATSKGGNTEAFFGQGTRLTVV.

The CDR3 DNA reads TGTGCCACCCGGGGACGGGGGACCTCTGGAAACACCATATATTTT. Amino acid sequence: CATRGRGTSGNTIYF. The chain is built from TRBV19 and TRBJ1-3; D possibly corresponds to TRBD1 (5 bases). The CDR3 has 15 amino acids. CDR1 is LNHDA and CDR2 is SQIVND in the germline V gene (reference sequence). Trimming stripped 10 bases from V and 0 bases from J, with 16 bases between.